This TCR beta chain was obtained from a study of T cell repertoires in cytomegalovirus infection. Looking at the study overall: Newly reported HLA-C-restricted and thoroughly characterized HLA-B-restricted CMV epitopes were employed. Public TCR beta signatures provided an indication of both CMV infection and a matching HLA type. Points from the study as a whole: Carriage of CMV together with the relevant HLA was identifiable through cumulative public TCR beta family frequency.

This clonotype was detected a few times. Its antigen remains unidentified. Via MiXCR, TCRdb re-called the reads, giving one row per CDR3 protein. The profile covers about 900,000 distinct CDR3 sequences, with roughly 31% appearing a single time and 13% taken by the ten largest. This sequence originates from a human donor in good health (CMV status not recorded). Some clones in this sample may be carry-over from other donors' samples. The sequenced sample was cultured CD8+ T cells from PBMCs, obtained from culture after CMV antigen stimulation.

The CDR3 loop reads CASSLAGGGVYGYTF. The CDR3 bases are TGTGCCAGCAGCTTGGCGGGGGGAGGAGTATACGGCTACACCTTC. The rearrangement uses TRBV5-5 and TRBJ1-2; maybe TRBD1 (5 bases). There are 15 residues in the CDR3. The germline V gene has CDR1 SGHKS and CDR2 YYEKEE (reference sequence). V was shortened by 0 bases and J by 8 bases, with 17 bases between the two germline ends.